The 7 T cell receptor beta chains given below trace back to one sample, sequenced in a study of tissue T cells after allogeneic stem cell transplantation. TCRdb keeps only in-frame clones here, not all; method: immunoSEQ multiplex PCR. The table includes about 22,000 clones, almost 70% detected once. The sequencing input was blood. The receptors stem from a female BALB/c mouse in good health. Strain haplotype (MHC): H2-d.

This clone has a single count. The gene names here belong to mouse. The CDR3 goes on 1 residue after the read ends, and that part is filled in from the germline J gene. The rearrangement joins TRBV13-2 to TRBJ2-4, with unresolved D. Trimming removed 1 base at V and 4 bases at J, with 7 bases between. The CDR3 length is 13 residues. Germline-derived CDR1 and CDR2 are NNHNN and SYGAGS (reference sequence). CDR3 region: CASGDPTKNTLYF. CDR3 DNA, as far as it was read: TGTGCCAGCGGTGATCCGACAAAAAACACCTTGTAC.

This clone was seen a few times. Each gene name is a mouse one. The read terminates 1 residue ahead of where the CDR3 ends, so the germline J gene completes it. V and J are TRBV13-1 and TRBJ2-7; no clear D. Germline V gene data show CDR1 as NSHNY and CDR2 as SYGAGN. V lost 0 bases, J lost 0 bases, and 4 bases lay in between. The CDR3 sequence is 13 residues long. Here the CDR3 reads CASSDGDSYEQYF. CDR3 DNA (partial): TGTGCCAGCAGTGATGGGGACTCCTATGAACAGTAC.

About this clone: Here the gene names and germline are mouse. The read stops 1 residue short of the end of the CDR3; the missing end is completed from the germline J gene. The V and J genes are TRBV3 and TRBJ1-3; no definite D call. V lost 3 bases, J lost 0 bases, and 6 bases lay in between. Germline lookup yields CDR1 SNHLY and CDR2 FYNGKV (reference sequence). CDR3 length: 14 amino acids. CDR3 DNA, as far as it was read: TGTGCCAGCAGCTTGGGGAATTCTGGAAATACGCTCTAT. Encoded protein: CASSLGNSGNTLY. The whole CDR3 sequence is CASSLGNSGNTLYF.

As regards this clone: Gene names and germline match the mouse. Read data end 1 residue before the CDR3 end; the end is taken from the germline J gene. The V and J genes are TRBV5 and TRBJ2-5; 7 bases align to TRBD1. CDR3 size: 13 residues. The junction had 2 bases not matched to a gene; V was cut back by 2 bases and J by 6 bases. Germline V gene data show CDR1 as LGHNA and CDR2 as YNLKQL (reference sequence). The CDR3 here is CASSQLQGDTQYF. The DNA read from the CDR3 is TGTGCCAGCAGCCAATTACAGGGGGACACCCAGTAC.

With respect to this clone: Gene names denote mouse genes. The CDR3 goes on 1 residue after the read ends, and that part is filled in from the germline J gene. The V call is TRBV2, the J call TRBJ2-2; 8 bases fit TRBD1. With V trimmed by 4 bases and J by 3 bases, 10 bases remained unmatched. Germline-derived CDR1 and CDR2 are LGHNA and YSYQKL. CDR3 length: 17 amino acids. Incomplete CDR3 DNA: TGTGCCAGCAGCCCGTCCGGACAGGGAATCTACACCGGGCAGCTCTAC. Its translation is CASSPSGQGIYTGQLY. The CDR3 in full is CASSPSGQGIYTGQLYF.

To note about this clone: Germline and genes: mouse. The CDR3 bases that were read are TGTGCCTGGAGGCGACAGGGTAGTGCAGAAACGCTGTAT. Its protein is CAWRRQGSAETLY. The entire CDR3 sequence reads CAWRRQGSAETLYF. The rearrangement links TRBV31 to TRBJ2-3, with 7 bases matching TRBD1. The missing CDR3 end, 1 residue past where the read stops, is filled in from the germline J gene. The length of the CDR3 is 14 residues. Germline V lookup: CDR1 GKSSPN, CDR2 SITVG. J lost 0 bases, V lost 3 bases, and 3 bases had no gene match. Full variable domain (remainder filled in from reference TRBV31 and TRBJ2-3): AQTIHQWPVAEIKAVGSPLSLGCTIKGKSSPNLYWYWQATGGTLQQLFYSITVGQVESVVQLNLSASRPKDDQFILSTEKLLLSHSGFYLCAWRRQGSAETLYFGSGTRLTVL.

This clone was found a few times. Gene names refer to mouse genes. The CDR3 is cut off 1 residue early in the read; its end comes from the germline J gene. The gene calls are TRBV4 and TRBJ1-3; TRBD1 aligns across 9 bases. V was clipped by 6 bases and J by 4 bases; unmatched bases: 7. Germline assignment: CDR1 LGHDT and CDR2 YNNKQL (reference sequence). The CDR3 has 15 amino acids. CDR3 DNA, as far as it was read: TGTGCCAGCAGACAACAGGGGGCCCTCGGAAATACGCTCTAT. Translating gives CASRQQGALGNTLY. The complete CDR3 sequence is CASRQQGALGNTLYF. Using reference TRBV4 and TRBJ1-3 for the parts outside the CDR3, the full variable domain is ETAVFQTPNYHVTQVGNEVSFNCKQTLGHDTMYWYKQDSKKLLKIMFSYNNKQLIVNETVPRRFSPQSSDKAHLNLRIKSVEPEDSAVYLCASRQQGALGNTLYFGEGSRLIVV.